Below, 15 T cell receptor beta chains from the same sample are listed, as sequenced in a study of T cells after yellow fever vaccination. Each CDR3 protein gets one entry after TCRdb re-called the 5' RACE reads with MiXCR. This sample yields a few hundred thousand distinct CDR3 sequences, of which about a sixth are seen a single time; around 15% belongs to the top ten. Here the sequenced sample was PBMCs, taken about 5 days after the first yellow fever vaccination. The receptors were sampled from a man between 18 and 35 years old who received the YFV17D yellow fever vaccine.

The gene calls are TRBV20-1 and TRBJ2-3; D is uncertain. From germline, CDR1 is DFQATT and CDR2 SNEGSKA (reference sequence). Deletions cut 4 bases from V and 2 bases from J, with 7 bases between. The CDR3 runs 12 residues. CDR3 DNA sequence: TGCAGTGCTACCACCGACACAGATACGCAGTATTTT. Translated, it gives CSATTDTDTQYF.

V and J are TRBV6-5 and TRBJ2-7; TRBD1 agrees at 9 bases. CDR3 length: 15 residues. Germline assignment: CDR1 MNHEY and CDR2 SVGAGI. The V gene end was trimmed by 4 bases and the J gene end by 2 bases; junction bases not matched to a gene: 6. In DNA form, the CDR3 reads TGTGCCAGCAGTTCTAGGGGGACAGGGCCCTACGAGCAGTACTTC. It encodes CASSSRGTGPYEQYF.

The chain links TRBV19 to TRBJ1-1; no definite D call. The V and J ends lost 5 bases and 3 bases respectively, with 13 bases between them. There are 14 residues in the CDR3. CDR1 LNHDA and CDR2 SQIVND come from the germline V gene (reference sequence). The CDR3: CASSPTDGYTEAFF. The CDR3 bases are TGTGCCAGTAGTCCAACGGACGGATACACTGAAGCTTTCTTT.

This chain links TRBV19 with TRBJ1-2; 9 nucleotides align to TRBD1. J was trimmed by 5 bases and V by 6 bases; bases with no gene match: 13. Per germline, CDR1 LNHDA and CDR2 SQIVND (reference sequence). The CDR3 is made up of 16 amino acids. CDR3 residues: CASSDQNRGLRYGYTF. The CDR3 bases are TGTGCCAGTAGCGACCAGAACAGGGGGCTTCGGTATGGCTACACCTTC.

The chain is built from TRBV7-3 and TRBJ2-3; tentative D call: TRBD2 (6 bases). V was trimmed by 2 bases and J by 4 bases, leaving 7 bases between them. Germline CDR1 SGHTA, CDR2 FQGTGA. This CDR3 has 13 amino acids. This CDR3 is CASSLWEADTQYF. In DNA, the CDR3 is TGTGCCAGCAGCTTATGGGAGGCAGATACGCAGTATTTT.

V usage is TRBV7-9 and J usage is TRBJ2-5; maybe TRBD1 (6 bases). V shed 4 bases and J shed 5 bases, with 14 bases lying between them. This CDR3 is 14 amino acids long. Germline values: CDR1 SEHNR, CDR2 FQNEAQ (reference sequence). The CDR3 protein is CASSSDRNFETQYF. For the CDR3, the DNA is TGTGCCAGCAGCTCTGACAGGAACTTTGAGACCCAGTACTTC.

This clonotype has just a few counts. J is TRBJ2-1 and V is TRBV6-1, with 9 nucleotides matching TRBD2. Trimming at V came to 10 bases and at J to 2 bases, leaving 3 bases not matched to a gene. There are 13 residues in the CDR3. The germline gives CDR1 MNHNS, CDR2 SASEGT. CDR3 nucleotides: TGTGCCACCGAGCGGGGGGCCTACAATGAGCAGTTCTTC. This codes for CATERGAYNEQFF.

This chain joins TRBV20-1 and TRBJ1-4; TRBD1 is a possible D gene (6 bases). The V end was cut by 5 bases, the J end by 2 bases, with 12 bases between. Germline V lookup: CDR1 DFQATT, CDR2 SNEGSKA (reference sequence). The CDR3 is made up of 14 amino acids. DNA for the CDR3: TGCAGTGCTCTACTAACAGGGACTAATGAAAAACTGTTTTTT. This codes for CSALLTGTNEKLFF.

This clonotype was observed a single time. The rearrangement links TRBV20-1 to TRBJ2-2; D could derive from TRBD1 or TRBD2 (6 bases each). Germline V gene lookup returns CDR1 DFQATT and CDR2 SNEGSKA (reference sequence). Trimming shortened V by 0 bases and J by 6 bases, and 14 bases separated the two germline ends. The CDR3 loop spans 15 amino acids. The CDR3 DNA is TGCAGTGCTAGAGATCGAAGGGGGGCCTCCGGGGAGCTGTTTTTT. This codes for CSARDRRGASGELFF.

The chain employs TRBV7-2 and TRBJ1-5; the D is unclear. The CDR3 covers 15 residues. V gave up 1 base and J gave up 15 bases, with 22 bases separating them. Per the germline V gene, CDR1 is SGHTA and CDR2 is FQGNSA. The CDR3 is CASSLGPKPERVRHF. CDR3 DNA: TGTGCCAGCAGCTTAGGACCCAAACCCGAGAGAGTACGGCATTTT.

This chain uses TRBV7-3 with TRBJ2-2, with 8 bases matching TRBD2. This CDR3 contains 16 residues. Germline CDR1 is SGHTA and CDR2 is FQGTGA. Germline trimming cut 8 bases from V and 7 bases from J; bases unmatched to any gene: 15. DNA for the CDR3: TGTGCCAGCCACCCTACCGGGGGGGCTACTGACGGGGAGCTGTTTTTT. Its protein is CASHPTGGATDGELFF.

The chain is built from TRBV10-3 and TRBJ2-7; TRBD2 matches 10 bases. There are 14 residues in the CDR3. V was pared by 5 bases and J by 5 bases, with 6 bases of the junction left unmatched. In germline, CDR1 is ENHRY, CDR2 SYGVKD. In DNA, the CDR3 is TGTGCCATCAGTAACAGGACTAGCGGCCACGAGCAGTACTTC. This sequence encodes CAISNRTSGHEQYF.

This clonotype was recorded a few times. The CDR3 coding sequence is TGCGCCAGCAGCCAAGACAGGGTTGGCCATGAGCAGTTCTTC. The encoded protein is CASSQDRVGHEQFF. The V gene is TRBV4-1, the J gene TRBJ2-1; weak D call: TRBD1 (5 bases). Germline assignment: CDR1 MGHRA and CDR2 YSYEKL. V was pared by 0 bases and J by 8 bases, with 11 bases between. The CDR3 loop spans 14 amino acids.

This clonotype was counted a few times. The V call is TRBV7-2, the J call TRBJ2-1; 7 bases line up with TRBD2. In germline, CDR1 is SGHTA, CDR2 FQGNSA. The CDR3 runs 13 residues. Losses at the gene ends were 6 bases for V and 10 bases for J; bases not matched to a gene: 9. CDR3 sequence reads: CASRGRDPREQFF. In DNA form, the CDR3 reads TGTGCCAGCAGGGGGAGGGATCCGCGCGAGCAGTTCTTC.

This rearrangement joins TRBV7-2 to TRBJ2-3; 7 bases are a match to TRBD2. Germline CDR1 and CDR2: SGHTA and FQGNSA. V lost 1 base to trimming and J lost 5 bases; unmatched junction nucleotides: 6. The CDR3 extends over 15 amino acids. CDR3 bases: TGTGCCAGCAGCTTAGGGCTAGCGGAGAAAGATACGCAGTATTTT. This translates into CASSLGLAEKDTQYF.